Listed below are T cell receptor beta chains from one sample, sequenced in a study of OX40 agonist ivuxolimab in advanced cancers. The repertoire was sequenced with immunoSEQ multiplex PCR; TCRdb's copy has only in-frame clones and lacks some. The repertoire holds roughly 79,000 clones, with roughly 84% as singletons. The source was CD4+ or CD8+ T cells sorted from blood, collected in a trial of the OX40 agonist ivuxolimab. The receptors come from an adult with an advanced solid tumor such as melanoma, head and neck, liver or kidney cancer. CDR3s include the opening cysteine and the closing phenylalanine or tryptophan. A D gene is named only where the DNA matches it firmly. Some rows have no size entry. The others give once, few or many, or a class for an expanded clone.

size | J | V | D | CDR3 | DNA
- | TRBJ1-5 | TRBV7-2 | TRBD1 | CGKTGSVQPQHF | TGTGGGAAGACAGGGTCCGTTCAGCCCCAGCATTTT
- | TRBJ2-3 | TRBV18 | - | CASSPGRIPSTDTQYF | TGTGCCAGCTCACCAGGACGGATACCTAGCACAGATACGCAGTATTTT
- | TRBJ2-3 | TRBV5-1 | TRBD2 | CASSLDTAGGPGTDTQYF | TGCGCCAGCAGCTTGGATACAGCGGGAGGGCCTGGCACAGATACGCAGTATTTT
- | TRBJ2-7 | TRBV7-9 | - | CASSPTTDYEQYF | TGTGCCAGCAGCCCTACGACCGACTACGAGCAGTACTTC
- | TRBJ2-5 | TRBV5-1 | - | CASSTRVSETQYF | TGCGCCAGCAGCACCAGGGTATCAGAGACCCAGTACTTC
once | TRBJ2-7 | TRBV28 | - | CASTPAYGIDAPQYEQYF | TGTGCCAGCACCCCCGCTTACGGGATCGACGCCCCCCAGTACGAGCAGTACTTC
- | TRBJ1-2 | TRBV19 | - | CASSGIFGELGYGYTF | TGTGCCAGTAGCGGGATCTTCGGCGAGCTCGGCTATGGCTACACCTTC
medium-sized | TRBJ1-2 | TRBV5-1 | - | CASSTGIAAFNYGYTF | TGCGCCAGCAGCACTGGAATCGCAGCGTTTAACTATGGCTACACCTTC
- | TRBJ2-7 | TRBV6-6 | TRBD1 | CASSRGRGQGEQYF | TGTGCCAGCAGTCGGGGCAGGGGGCAAGGCGAGCAGTACTTC
- | TRBJ2-2 | TRBV28 | TRBD2 | CASRLAGVTLRNTGELFF | TGTGCCAGCAGACTAGCGGGAGTCACTCTCCGTAACACCGGGGAGCTGTTTTTT
- | TRBJ2-5 | TRBV7-9 | - | CASSSSLETQYF | TGTGCCAGCAGTTCCTCTCTGGAGACCCAGTACTTC
once | TRBJ2-5 | TRBV6-1 | - | CASSGGITGTETQYF | TGTGCCAGCAGTGGGGGGATCACAGGGACAGAGACCCAGTACTTC
- | TRBJ2-3 | TRBV4-2 | - | CASSPSYPSTDTQYF | TGTGCCAGCAGCCCTTCGTACCCTAGCACAGATACGCAGTATTTT
- | TRBJ2-5 | TRBV19 | TRBD1 | CASSNRGQETQYF | TGTGCCAGTAGTAACAGGGGGCAGGAGACCCAGTACTTC
few | TRBJ1-1 | TRBV6-6 | TRBD1 | CASSPTGRVEAFF | TGTGCCAGCAGCCCGACAGGGCGGGTTGAAGCTTTCTTT
- | TRBJ2-7 | TRBV7-9 | TRBD1 | CASSSRTGVYEQYF | TGTGCCAGCAGCTCCCGGACAGGGGTCTACGAGCAGTACTTC
- | TRBJ2-5 | TRBV6-6 | - | CASSSWTVGLETQYF | TGTGCCAGCAGTTCTTGGACAGTAGGACTGGAGACCCAGTACTTC
- | TRBJ1-5 | TRBV29-1 | - | CSVDIEAGNQPQHF | TGCAGCGTTGACATCGAGGCGGGCAATCAGCCCCAGCATTTT
- | TRBJ1-4 | TRBV28 | - | CASSLKQLNEKLFF | TGTGCCAGCAGTTTAAAACAGCTTAATGAAAAACTGTTTTTT
- | TRBJ1-4 | TRBV28 | TRBD1 | CASSFVQGATNEKLFF | TGTGCCAGCAGTTTTGTCCAGGGGGCAACTAATGAAAAACTGTTTTTT
- | TRBJ2-2 | TRBV11-2 | - | CASSLGQAPTGELFF | TGTGCCAGCAGCTTAGGGCAGGCTCCCACCGGGGAGCTGTTTTTT
- | TRBJ1-1 | TRBV7-9 | - | CASSLALQFEAFF | TGTGCCAGCAGCTTAGCGCTGCAGTTTGAAGCTTTCTTT
once | TRBJ2-5 | TRBV19 | TRBD1 | CASSPEQGARETQYF | TGTGCCAGTAGTCCTGAACAGGGGGCCCGTGAGACCCAGTACTTC
- | TRBJ1-1 | TRBV4-1 | TRBD1 | CASSQVDRAGTEAFF | TGCGCCAGCAGCCAGGTGGACAGGGCAGGCACTGAAGCTTTCTTT
- | TRBJ2-7 | TRBV5-5 | - | CASSFEPYRGYEQYF | TGTGCCAGCAGCTTTGAGCCCTACCGTGGCTACGAGCAGTACTTC
few | TRBJ1-5 | TRBV6-1 | - | CASSVAEQPQHF | TGTGCCAGCAGTGTGGCGGAGCAGCCCCAGCATTTT